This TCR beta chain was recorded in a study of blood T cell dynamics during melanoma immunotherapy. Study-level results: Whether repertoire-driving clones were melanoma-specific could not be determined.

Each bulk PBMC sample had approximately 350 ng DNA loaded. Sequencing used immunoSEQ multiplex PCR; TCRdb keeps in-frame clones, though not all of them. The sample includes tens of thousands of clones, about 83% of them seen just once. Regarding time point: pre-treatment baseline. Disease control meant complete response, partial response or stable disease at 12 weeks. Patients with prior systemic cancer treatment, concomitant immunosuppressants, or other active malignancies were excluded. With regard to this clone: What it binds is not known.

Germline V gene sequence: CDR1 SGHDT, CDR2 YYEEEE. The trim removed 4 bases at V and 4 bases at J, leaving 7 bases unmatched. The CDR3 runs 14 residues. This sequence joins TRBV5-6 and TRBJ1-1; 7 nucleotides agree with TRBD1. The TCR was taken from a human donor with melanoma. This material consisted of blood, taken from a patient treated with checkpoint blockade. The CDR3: CASSKQGWGTEAFF. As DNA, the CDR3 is TGTGCCAGCAGCAAACAGGGGTGGGGCACTGAAGCTTTCTTT.